Detailed here is one T cell receptor beta chain. Its antigen remains unknown. The data were taken from a study of beta chain features in type 1 diabetes. Expressed TCRB transcripts were sequenced after all isolated RNA was converted to cDNA. Sequenced by immunoSEQ multiplex PCR; TCRdb stores in-frame clones only, minus some. The sample consists of 600,000 or so clones, roughly 13% of them appearing once. Between the trimmed V and J ends, which lost 5 bases and 8 bases, there was a span of 19 bases. Germline-derived CDR1 and CDR2 are SGHNT and YYREEE (reference sequence). This CDR3 has 15 amino acids. Study-wide points: All four CD4+ subsets of Type 1 diabetes patients contained TCRB CDR3s that were moderately but significantly shorter.

The clonotype was recovered from a young man with type 1 diabetes. This sequence joins TRBV5-4 and TRBJ2-2, with D possibly being TRBD2 (5 bases). The sample consisted of naive CD4+ T cells from blood. CDR3 residues: CASSAAGIGGGELFF. In DNA form, the CDR3 reads TGTGCCAGCAGTGCCGCCGGGATCGGAGGTGGGGAGCTGTTTTTT.